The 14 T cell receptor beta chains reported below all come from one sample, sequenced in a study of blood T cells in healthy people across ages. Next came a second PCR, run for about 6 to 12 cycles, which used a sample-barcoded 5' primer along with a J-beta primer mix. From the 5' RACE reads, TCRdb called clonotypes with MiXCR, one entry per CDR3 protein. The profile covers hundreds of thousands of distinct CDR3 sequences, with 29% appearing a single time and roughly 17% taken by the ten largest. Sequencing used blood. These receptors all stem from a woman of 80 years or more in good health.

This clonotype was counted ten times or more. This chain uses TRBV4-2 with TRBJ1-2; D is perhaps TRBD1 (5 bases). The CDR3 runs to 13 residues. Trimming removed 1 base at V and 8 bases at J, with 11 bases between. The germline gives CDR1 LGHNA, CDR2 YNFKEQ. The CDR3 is CASSQGGDGGYTF. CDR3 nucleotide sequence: TGTGCCAGCAGCCAAGGAGGGGATGGGGGCTACACCTTC.

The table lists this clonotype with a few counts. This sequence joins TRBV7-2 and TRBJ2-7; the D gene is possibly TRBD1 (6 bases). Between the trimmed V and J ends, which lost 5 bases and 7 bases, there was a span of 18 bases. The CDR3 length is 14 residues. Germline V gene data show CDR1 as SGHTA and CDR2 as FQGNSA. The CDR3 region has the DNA TGTGCCAGCAGCGTCACTCCAGGGGTAGGAGAGCAGTACTTC. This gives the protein CASSVTPGVGEQYF.

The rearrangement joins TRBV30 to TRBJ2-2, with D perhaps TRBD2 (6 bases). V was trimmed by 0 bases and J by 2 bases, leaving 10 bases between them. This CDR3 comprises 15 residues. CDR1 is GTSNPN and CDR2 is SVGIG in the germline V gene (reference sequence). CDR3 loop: CAWSVLGGNTGELFF. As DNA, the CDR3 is TGTGCCTGGAGTGTACTGGGGGGTAACACCGGGGAGCTGTTTTTT.

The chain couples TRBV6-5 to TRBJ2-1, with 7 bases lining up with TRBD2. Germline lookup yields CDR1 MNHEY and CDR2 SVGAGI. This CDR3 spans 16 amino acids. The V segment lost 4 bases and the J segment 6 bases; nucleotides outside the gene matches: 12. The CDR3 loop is CASSSDGRAERNEQFF. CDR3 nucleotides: TGTGCCAGCAGTTCAGATGGGAGGGCAGAACGCAATGAGCAGTTCTTC.

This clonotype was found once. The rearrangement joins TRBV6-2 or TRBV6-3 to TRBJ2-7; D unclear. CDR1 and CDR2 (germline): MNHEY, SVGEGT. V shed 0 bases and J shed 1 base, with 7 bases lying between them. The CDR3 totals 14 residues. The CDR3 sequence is CASSYSAASYEQYF. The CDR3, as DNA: TGTGCCAGCAGTTACTCGGCAGCTTCCTACGAGCAGTACTTC.

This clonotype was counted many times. CDR3 in DNA: TGCAGTGCTAGAGAGAGCCAGGGCCAAGAGACCCAGTACTTC. It is translated as CSARESQGQETQYF. V gene TRBV20-1 combines with J gene TRBJ2-5, with D possibly TRBD1 on 5 matching bases. V lost 0 bases to trimming and J lost 1 base, with 9 bases between them. CDR3 length equals 14 residues. Looked up from germline, CDR1 is DFQATT and CDR2 is SNEGSKA (reference sequence).

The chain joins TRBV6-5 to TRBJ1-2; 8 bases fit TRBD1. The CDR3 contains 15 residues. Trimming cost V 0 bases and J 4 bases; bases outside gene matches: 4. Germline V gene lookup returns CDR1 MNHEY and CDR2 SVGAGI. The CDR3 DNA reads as TGTGCCAGCAGTTACTCCGACAGGGGTGGCTATGGCTACACCTTC. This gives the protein CASSYSDRGGYGYTF.

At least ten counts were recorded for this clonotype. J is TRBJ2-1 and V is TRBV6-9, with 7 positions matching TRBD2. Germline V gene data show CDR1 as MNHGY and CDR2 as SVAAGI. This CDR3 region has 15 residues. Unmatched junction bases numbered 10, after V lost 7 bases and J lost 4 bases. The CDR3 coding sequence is TGTGCCAGCACCTATTGGGGGGGGAGGTACAATGAGCAGTTCTTC. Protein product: CASTYWGGRYNEQFF.

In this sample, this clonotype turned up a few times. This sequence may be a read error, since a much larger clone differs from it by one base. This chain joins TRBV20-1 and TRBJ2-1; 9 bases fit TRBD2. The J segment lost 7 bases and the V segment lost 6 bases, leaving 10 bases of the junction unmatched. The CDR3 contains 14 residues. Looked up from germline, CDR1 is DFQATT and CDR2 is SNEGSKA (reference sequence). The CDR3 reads CSAQLAGFSNEQFF. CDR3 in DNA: TGCAGTGCCCAGCTAGCGGGGTTTTCAAATGAGCAGTTCTTC.

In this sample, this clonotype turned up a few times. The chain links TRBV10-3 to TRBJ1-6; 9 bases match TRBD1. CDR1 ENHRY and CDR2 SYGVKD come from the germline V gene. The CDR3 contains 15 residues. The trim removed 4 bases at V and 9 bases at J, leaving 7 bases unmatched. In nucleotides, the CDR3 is TGTGCCATCAGTGGGGGCGGGACAGGGTCTTCACCCCTCCACTTT. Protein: CAISGGGTGSSPLHF.

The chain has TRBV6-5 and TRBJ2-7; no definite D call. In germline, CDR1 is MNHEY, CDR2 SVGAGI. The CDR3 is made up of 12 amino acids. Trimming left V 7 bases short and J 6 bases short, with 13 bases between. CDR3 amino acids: CASKRSLGEQYF. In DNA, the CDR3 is TGTGCCAGCAAACGAAGCCTAGGCGAGCAGTACTTC.

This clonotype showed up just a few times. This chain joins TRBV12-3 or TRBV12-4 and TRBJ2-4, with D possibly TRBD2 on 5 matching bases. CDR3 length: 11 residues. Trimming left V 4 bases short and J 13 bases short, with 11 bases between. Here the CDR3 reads CASSSYSGQYF. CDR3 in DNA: TGTGCCAGCAGTTCTTATTCGGGGCAGTACTTC.

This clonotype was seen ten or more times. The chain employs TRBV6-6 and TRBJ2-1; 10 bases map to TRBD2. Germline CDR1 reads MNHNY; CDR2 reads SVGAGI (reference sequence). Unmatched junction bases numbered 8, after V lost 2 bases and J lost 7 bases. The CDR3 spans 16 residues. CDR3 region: CASSYIMASGGNEQFF. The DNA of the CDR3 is TGTGCCAGCAGTTACATAATGGCTAGCGGGGGAAATGAGCAGTTCTTC.

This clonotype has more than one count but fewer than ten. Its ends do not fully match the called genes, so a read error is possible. The CDR3 sequence: CASSQGGVNYHPQHF. CDR3 sequence (DNA): TGCGCCAGCAGCCAAGGGGGGGTTAACTATCACCCCCAGCATTTT. V usage is TRBV4-1 and J usage is TRBJ1-5; D is possibly TRBD1 (5 bases). Germline lookup yields CDR1 MGHRA and CDR2 YSYEKL. This CDR3 contains 15 residues.